This T cell receptor (beta chain) was sequenced during a study of T cell repertoires in cytomegalovirus infection. Study summary: Alongside well-studied HLA-B-restricted CMV epitopes, recently identified HLA-C-restricted CMV epitopes were also used. Public TCR beta signature analysis indicated the presence of both CMV infection and matching HLA type.

The trim removed 5 bases at V and 4 bases at J, leaving 8 bases unmatched. The CDR3 consists of 15 residues. Germline CDR1 and CDR2: SGHVS and FNYEAQ. The study, taken as a whole, reports: Cumulative frequency of public TCR beta families picked out carriers of CMV plus the relevant HLA. Ex vivo, HLA-C-restricted CMV-specific TCR beta clonotypes prevailed over the rest of the response.

TCRdb itself ran the reads through MiXCR, one entry per CDR3 protein. The sample has 900,000 to 950,000 distinct CDR3 sequences, less than 35% seen once. The table lists this clonotype with many counts. What it binds is not known. The source is a human donor in good health (CMV status not recorded). Some clones in this sample may be carry-over from other donors' samples. This chain connects TRBV7-6 to TRBJ2-5, with 9 bases that match TRBD1. Material: cultured CD8+ T cells from PBMCs, obtained from culture after CMV antigen stimulation. The CDR3 is CASSRNRGLGETQYF. CDR3 in DNA: TGTGCCAGCAGCAGAAACAGGGGGCTTGGAGAGACCCAGTACTTC.